This T cell receptor (beta chain) was sequenced during a study of shared clonotypes between healthy human individuals. Study at large: Donors had three CD4 naive, three CD4 memory, two CD8 naive and one CD8 memory plate apiece. General study results and limits: Across subsets, estimated richness was generally greater for naive than for memory populations.

Naive CD8 isolation took CD45RO-negative cells positively selected for CCR7 and excluded terminally differentiated effector memory CD45RA+ cells. Within Nashville, Tennessee resided all donors, each a Caucasian adult. Of note for this clone: Its antigen is unknown.

Using immunoSEQ multiplex PCR, the repertoire was profiled, and TCRdb retains in-frame clones only, with some absent. The sample lists over 2 million clones, approximately 94% occurring once. The sequence derives from a man between 18 and 29 years old in good health. The specimen sequenced was naive CD8+ T cells sorted from blood.

CDR3 amino acids: CASSLEPVTLHEQYF. The CDR3 bases are TGTGCCAGCAGCTTAGAGCCGGTAACTCTCCACGAGCAGTACTTC. The chain is built from TRBV7-9 and TRBJ2-7; D gene ambiguous. The CDR3 contains 15 residues. V lost 1 base and J lost 5, with 15 bases in between. Germline CDR1 is SEHNR and CDR2 is FQNEAQ (reference sequence).